The 7 T cell receptor beta chains reported below all come from one sample, sequenced in a study of Ad26.COV2.S vaccination and SARS-CoV-2 variants (dated by TCRdb to the early 2020s). The method behind the library was the immunoSEQ multiplex PCR assay. Held by TCRdb, this immuneACCESS table contains in-frame sequences only and omits some clones. Under half of the omission traces to an unresolved V gene where checked; the cause of the rest is unknown. This sample gives 300,000 to 400,000 clones in total; 65% to 90% of them show up just once. The ten largest clones add up to about 10% of the sample. The treatment or condition label for this specimen denotes: around 19 received Ad26.COV2.S at low or high dose, single or two shots; several received placebo; per-sample allocation not given. Repertoires of vaccine and placebo recipients were sequenced from samples taken on day 63 after the first injection.

The source was peripheral blood, collected in a trial of Ad26.COV2.S vaccine versus placebo. The source is a person aged 18-65 years who received the Ad26.COV2.S COVID-19 vaccine or a placebo.

This clone was seen a few times. The chain carries TRBV15 and TRBJ2-4; TRBD1 aligns across 8 bases. The CDR3 consists of 14 residues. From germline, CDR1 is LNHNV and CDR2 YYDKDF (reference sequence). V trimming: 4 bases; J trimming: 6 bases; junction bases outside the gene matches: 5. CDR3 sequence: CATSTGTGGNIQYF. As DNA, the CDR3 is TGTGCCACCAGCACGGGAACAGGGGGAAACATTCAGTACTTC.

The J gene is TRBJ2-2, the V gene TRBV9; D is possibly TRBD1 (6 bases). V shed 4 bases and J shed 0 bases, with 28 bases lying between them. This CDR3 is 21 amino acids long. Germline V gene sequence: CDR1 SGDLS, CDR2 YYNGEE. This chain's CDR3 is CASSPPARDTPRGSNTGELFF. The DNA for the CDR3 is TGTGCCAGCAGCCCCCCCGCGAGGGACACTCCACGGGGTTCGAACACCGGGGAGCTGTTTTTT.

This rearrangement joins TRBV6-5 to TRBJ1-2, with TRBD1 matching 7 bases. The J segment lost 7 bases and the V segment lost 0 bases, leaving 5 bases of the junction unmatched. The CDR3 covers 14 residues. Germline V lookup: CDR1 MNHEY, CDR2 SVGAGI. The CDR3 protein is CASSYSPRGGGYTF. The DNA of the CDR3 is TGTGCCAGCAGTTACTCCCCCAGGGGGGGTGGCTACACCTTC.

This rearrangement joins TRBV27 to TRBJ2-7, with D possibly TRBD1 on 5 matching bases. This CDR3 spans 17 amino acids. Deletions cut 4 bases from V and 0 bases from J, with 19 bases between. Germline lookup yields CDR1 MNHEY and CDR2 SMNVEV (reference sequence). The CDR3 DNA follows: TGTGCCAGCAGTTCCCCCCTCCTGTGGGGCAGCTCCTACGAGCAGTACTTC. Protein: CASSSPLLWGSSYEQYF.

The chain recombines TRBV11-3 with TRBJ2-1, with TRBD2 matching over 12 bases. V shed 1 base and J 8 bases; nucleotides not matched to a gene: 12. Looked up from germline, CDR1 is SGHNT and CDR2 is YENEEA. The CDR3 spans 18 residues. The CDR3 sequence is CASSLGPSGGAFVDEQFF. The CDR3 coding sequence is TGTGCCAGCAGCTTAGGGCCTAGCGGGGGGGCGTTTGTAGATGAGCAGTTCTTC. Full variable domain (rest looked up from reference TRBV11-3 and TRBJ2-1): EAGVVQSPRYKIIEKKQPVAFWCNPISGHNTLYWYLQNLGQGPELLIRYENEEAVDDSQLPKDRFSAERLKGVDSTLKIQPAELGDSAVYLCASSLGPSGGAFVDEQFFGPGTRLTVL.

The V call is TRBV28, the J call TRBJ1-5; 7 positions agree with TRBD1. V lost 5 bases and J lost 7; bases outside the gene matches: 8. CDR3 length: 14 residues. Per germline, CDR1 MDHEN and CDR2 SYDVKM. The CDR3 protein is CASSPGQVWQPQHF. As DNA, the CDR3 is TGTGCCAGCAGTCCCGGACAGGTTTGGCAGCCCCAGCATTTT.

V and J are TRBV7-9 and TRBJ2-7, with 10 bases identical to TRBD1. This CDR3 has 15 amino acids. Germline-derived CDR1 and CDR2 are SEHNR and FQNEAQ (reference sequence). V was pared by 5 bases and J by 7 bases, with 11 bases of the junction left unmatched. This CDR3 is CASSENDRGLKEQYF. CDR3 bases: TGTGCCAGCAGCGAGAACGACAGGGGGCTGAAGGAGCAGTACTTC.